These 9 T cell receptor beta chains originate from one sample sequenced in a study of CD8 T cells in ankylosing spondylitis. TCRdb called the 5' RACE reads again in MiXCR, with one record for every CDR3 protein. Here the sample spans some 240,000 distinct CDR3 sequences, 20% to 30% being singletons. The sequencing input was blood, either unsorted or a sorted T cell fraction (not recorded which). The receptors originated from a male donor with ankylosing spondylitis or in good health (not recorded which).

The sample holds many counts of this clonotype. The CDR3 nucleotides read TGCGCCAGCAGCCAAGTTGGAACCACGGGTGAAAAACTGTTTTTT. Amino acid sequence: CASSQVGTTGEKLFF. This chain connects TRBV4-1 to TRBJ1-4; no clear D gene. V was pared by 1 base and J by 7 bases, with 13 bases between. The CDR3 length is 15 residues. Germline V CDR1 and CDR2: MGHRA, YSYEKL.

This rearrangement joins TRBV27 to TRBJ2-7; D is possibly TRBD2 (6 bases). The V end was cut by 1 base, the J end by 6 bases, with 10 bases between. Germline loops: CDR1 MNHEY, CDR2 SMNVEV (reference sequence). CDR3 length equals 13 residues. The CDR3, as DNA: TGTGCCAGCAGTTTATTTGGAGGGCTCGAGCAGTACTTC. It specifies CASSLFGGLEQYF.

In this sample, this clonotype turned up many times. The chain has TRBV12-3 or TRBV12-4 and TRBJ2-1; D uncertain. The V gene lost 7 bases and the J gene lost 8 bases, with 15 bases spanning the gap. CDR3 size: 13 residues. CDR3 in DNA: TGTGCCAGCAACGCGATCTTCGGCTATGAGCAGTTCTTC. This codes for CASNAIFGYEQFF.

The chain's CDR3 is CASSQDSGGGINEQFF. The CDR3 DNA follows: TGTGCCAGCAGCCAAGATTCTGGGGGGGGCATCAATGAGCAGTTCTTC. This rearrangement joins TRBV4-2 to TRBJ2-1, with D possibly being TRBD2 (7 bases). This CDR3 region has 16 residues. Germline loops: CDR1 LGHNA, CDR2 YNFKEQ. V lost 0 bases to trimming and J lost 6 bases, with 15 bases between them.

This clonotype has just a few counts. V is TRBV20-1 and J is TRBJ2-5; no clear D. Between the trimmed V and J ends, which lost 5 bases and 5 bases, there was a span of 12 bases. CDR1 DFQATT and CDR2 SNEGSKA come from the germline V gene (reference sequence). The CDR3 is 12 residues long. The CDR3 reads CSARRSSETQYF. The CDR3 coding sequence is TGCAGTGCTCGACGGTCTTCGGAGACCCAGTACTTC.

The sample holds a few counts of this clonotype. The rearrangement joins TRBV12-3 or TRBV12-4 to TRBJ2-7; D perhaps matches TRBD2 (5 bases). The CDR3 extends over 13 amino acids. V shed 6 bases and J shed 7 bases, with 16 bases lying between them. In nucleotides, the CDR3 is TGTGCCAGCAGCCTCGACGGGAAAGGGGAGCAGTACTTC. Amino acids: CASSLDGKGEQYF.

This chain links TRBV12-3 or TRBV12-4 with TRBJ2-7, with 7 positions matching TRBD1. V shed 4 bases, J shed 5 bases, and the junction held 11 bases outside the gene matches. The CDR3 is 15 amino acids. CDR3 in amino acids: CASSWTAGGNDEQYF. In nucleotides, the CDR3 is TGTGCCAGCAGTTGGACCGCAGGGGGTAACGACGAGCAGTACTTC.

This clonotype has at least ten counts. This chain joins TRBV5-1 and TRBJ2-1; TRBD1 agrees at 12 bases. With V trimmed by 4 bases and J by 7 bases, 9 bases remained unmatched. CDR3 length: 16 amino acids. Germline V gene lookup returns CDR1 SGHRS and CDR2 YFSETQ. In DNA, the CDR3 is TGCGCCAGCAGCCAATTGGCGGGACAGGGGGCTAATGAGCAGTTCTTC. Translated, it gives CASSQLAGQGANEQFF.

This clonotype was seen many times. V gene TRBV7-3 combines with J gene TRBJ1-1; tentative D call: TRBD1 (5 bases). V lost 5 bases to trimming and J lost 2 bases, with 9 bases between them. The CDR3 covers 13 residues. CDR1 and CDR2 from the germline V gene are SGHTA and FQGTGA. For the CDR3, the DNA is TGTGCCAGCAGCATGACAGTAAACACTGAAGCTTTCTTT. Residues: CASSMTVNTEAFF.